This TCR beta chain is drawn from a study of beta chain features in type 1 diabetes. The V end was cut by 7 bases, the J end by 0 bases, with 10 bases between. Germline CDR1 SNHLY, CDR2 FYNNEI. The CDR3 runs to 13 residues. Whole-study results and caveats: Researchers report that Type 1 diabetes patients had moderately but significantly shorter TCRB CDR3s across all four CD4+ subsets.

Each donor gave one heparinised blood draw averaging around 120 mL. Based on CD45RO/CCR7/CD25/CD127/CD95/CD27, CD4+ regulatory, stem cell-like memory, naive and central memory cells were sorted. Sorted populations all had greater than 98% purity. Expressed TCRB transcripts were sequenced because the entire RNA isolate underwent reverse transcription. Produced via immunoSEQ multiplex PCR; TCRdb's table is partial and in-frame only. Of roughly 700,000 clones in the sample, 13% are singletons; the top ten hold 0.022%. This clone was seen a handful of times. No antigen is known for it. This TCR was recovered from a man younger than 30 with type 1 diabetes. This chain joins TRBV2 and TRBJ2-7; D uncertain. Source material: naive CD4+ T cells from blood. The CDR3 region is CASTVDLSYEQYF. As DNA, the CDR3 is TGTGCCAGCACGGTGGACCTCTCCTACGAGCAGTACTTC.